This is a list of T cell receptor beta chains from one sample in a study of cytomegalovirus exposure and HLA in healthy donors. Generated by immunoSEQ multiplex PCR, the TCRdb table keeps only in-frame clones and is missing some. The repertoire holds over 130,000 clones, with around 74% as singletons. Sequenced: PBMCs. The receptors were gathered from a man aged 50-59 years in good health and CMV-seropositive. CDR3s include the opening cysteine and the closing phenylalanine or tryptophan. Each record gives: CDR3 protein, CDR3 DNA, clone size, J gene, D gene, V gene. The D gene is left open where the match is weak. Part of the rows lack a size; the others show once, few, many or a class for expanded clones.

CDR3aa: CASSAHGTQNTEAFF; CDR3nt: TGTGCCAGCAGCGCCCACGGGACACAGAACACCGAAGCTTTCTTT; abundance: NA; j_gene: TRBJ1-1; d_gene: NA; v_gene: TRBV2
CDR3aa: CAWTNGTSLSTDTQYF; CDR3nt: TGTGCCTGGACCAACGGGACTAGCCTTAGCACAGATACGCAGTATTTT; abundance: NA; j_gene: TRBJ2-3; d_gene: TRBD2; v_gene: TRBV30
CDR3aa: CASSQLWGPGGNEQFF; CDR3nt: TGCGCCAGCAGCCAGCTCTGGGGCCCGGGGGGGAATGAGCAGTTCTTC; abundance: NA; j_gene: TRBJ2-1; d_gene: TRBD2; v_gene: TRBV4-1
CDR3aa: CAISGGLGTSGTAYEQYF; CDR3nt: TGTGCCATCAGTGGGGGACTCGGGACTAGCGGGACCGCCTACGAGCAGTACTTC; abundance: NA; j_gene: TRBJ2-7; d_gene: TRBD2; v_gene: TRBV10-3
CDR3aa: CAIRNISSYEQYF; CDR3nt: TGCGCCATCAGAAATATATCCTCCTACGAGCAGTACTTC; abundance: NA; j_gene: TRBJ2-7; d_gene: NA; v_gene: TRBV10-3
CDR3aa: CASREGPETQYF; CDR3nt: TGTGCCAGCAGAGAAGGGCCGGAGACCCAGTACTTC; abundance: NA; j_gene: TRBJ2-5; d_gene: NA; v_gene: TRBV2
CDR3aa: CSVEQGAGEQYF; CDR3nt: TGCAGCGTTGAACAGGGGGCGGGGGAGCAGTACTTC; abundance: NA; j_gene: TRBJ2-7; d_gene: TRBD1; v_gene: TRBV29-1
CDR3aa: CSVAETGRTEAFF; CDR3nt: TGCAGCGTTGCGGAGACAGGGAGGACTGAAGCTTTCTTT; abundance: NA; j_gene: TRBJ1-1; d_gene: TRBD1; v_gene: TRBV29-1
CDR3aa: CASIPRTSGRNEQFF; CDR3nt: TGCGCCAGCATCCCGAGGACTAGCGGGAGAAATGAGCAGTTCTTC; abundance: NA; j_gene: TRBJ2-1; d_gene: TRBD2; v_gene: TRBV10-2
CDR3aa: CASSFTGGTTDTQYF; CDR3nt: TGTGCCAGCAGTTTTACAGGGGGGACCACAGATACGCAGTATTTT; abundance: few; j_gene: TRBJ2-3; d_gene: TRBD1; v_gene: TRBV27
CDR3aa: CASSKAPGGPPSSPLHF; CDR3nt: TGTGCCAGCAGCAAAGCCCCAGGGGGGCCGCCTAGTTCACCCCTCCACTTT; abundance: NA; j_gene: TRBJ1-6; d_gene: NA; v_gene: TRBV21-1
CDR3aa: CASSLAAREVTQYF; CDR3nt: TGTGCCAGCAGCTTGGCCGCCAGGGAGGTTACGCAGTATTTT; abundance: NA; j_gene: TRBJ2-3; d_gene: NA; v_gene: TRBV5-4
CDR3aa: CASSGLEHSGEQFF; CDR3nt: TGTGCCAGCAGCGGTTTGGAACACTCAGGTGAGCAGTTCTTC; abundance: NA; j_gene: TRBJ2-1; d_gene: NA; v_gene: TRBV9
CDR3aa: CANSYGTSYTDTQYF; CDR3nt: TGTGCCAACAGTTACGGGACTTCCTACACAGATACGCAGTATTTT; abundance: NA; j_gene: TRBJ2-3; d_gene: NA; v_gene: TRBV6-6
CDR3aa: CASSGELNEKLFF; CDR3nt: TGCGCCAGCAGTGGTGAGCTGAATGAAAAACTGTTTTTT; abundance: few; j_gene: TRBJ1-4; d_gene: NA; v_gene: TRBV10-1
CDR3aa: CASSGQGFTEAFF; CDR3nt: TGCGCCAGCAGCGGACAGGGTTTCACTGAAGCTTTCTTT; abundance: NA; j_gene: TRBJ1-1; d_gene: TRBD1; v_gene: TRBV5-1
CDR3aa: CASSQDPRTGETQYF; CDR3nt: TGCGCCAGCAGCCAAGATCCCCGGACAGGGGAGACCCAGTACTTC; abundance: NA; j_gene: TRBJ2-5; d_gene: TRBD1; v_gene: TRBV4-1
CDR3aa: CAEWRQVSSYEQYF; CDR3nt: TGTGCCGAATGGCGACAGGTGAGCTCCTATGAGCAGTACTTC; abundance: NA; j_gene: TRBJ2-7; d_gene: NA; v_gene: TRBV10-3
CDR3aa: CASSLTAGAGYEQYF; CDR3nt: TGTGCCAGCAGCTTAACAGCGGGAGCCGGCTACGAGCAGTACTTC; abundance: NA; j_gene: TRBJ2-7; d_gene: TRBD2; v_gene: TRBV7-9
CDR3aa: CASTGNAEQYF; CDR3nt: TGTGCCAGCACAGGGAACGCCGAGCAGTACTTC; abundance: once; j_gene: TRBJ2-7; d_gene: NA; v_gene: TRBV6-5
CDR3aa: CASSLGGNRNQPQHF; CDR3nt: TGTGCCAGCAGCCTCGGGGGGAATCGCAATCAGCCCCAGCATTTT; abundance: once; j_gene: TRBJ1-5; d_gene: NA; v_gene: TRBV28
CDR3aa: CASSVAGAGGSSYEQYF; CDR3nt: TGTGCCAGCAGCGTAGCGGGGGCGGGAGGGAGCTCCTACGAGCAGTACTTC; abundance: NA; j_gene: TRBJ2-7; d_gene: TRBD2; v_gene: TRBV9
CDR3aa: CASSTSRGLDQPQHF; CDR3nt: TGTGCCAGCAGTACGAGTCGGGGTTTGGATCAGCCCCAGCATTTT; abundance: once; j_gene: TRBJ1-5; d_gene: NA; v_gene: TRBV28
CDR3aa: CASSQGEVTGELFF; CDR3nt: TGTGCCAGCAGCCAAGGGGAGGTAACCGGGGAGCTGTTTTTT; abundance: once; j_gene: TRBJ2-2; d_gene: NA; v_gene: TRBV4-2
CDR3aa: CASSERGVSTDTQYF; CDR3nt: TGTGCCAGCAGTGAGCGCGGAGTTAGCACAGATACGCAGTATTTT; abundance: NA; j_gene: TRBJ2-3; d_gene: NA; v_gene: TRBV6-4
CDR3aa: CASSQNTGELFF; CDR3nt: TGTGCCAGCAGTCAGAACACCGGGGAGCTGTTTTTT; abundance: NA; j_gene: TRBJ2-2; d_gene: NA; v_gene: TRBV28
CDR3aa: CASSAYTQYF; CDR3nt: TGTGCCAGCAGCGCCTATACGCAGTATTTT; abundance: once; j_gene: TRBJ2-3; d_gene: NA; v_gene: TRBV9
CDR3aa: CASSLDLTYRGGTEAFF; CDR3nt: TGTGCCAGCAGCTTGGACCTCACCTACAGAGGGGGCACTGAAGCTTTCTTT; abundance: many; j_gene: TRBJ1-1; d_gene: NA; v_gene: TRBV5-8
CDR3aa: CASSRPRTGQGVYEQYF; CDR3nt: TGTGCCAGCAGCCGCCCACGCACAGGGCAGGGGGTCTACGAGCAGTACTTC; abundance: NA; j_gene: TRBJ2-7; d_gene: TRBD1; v_gene: TRBV11-3
CDR3aa: CASRTPTALGTDTQYF; CDR3nt: TGTGCCAGCAGAACTCCGACAGCACTGGGCACAGATACGCAGTATTTT; abundance: NA; j_gene: TRBJ2-3; d_gene: NA; v_gene: TRBV25-1
CDR3aa: CASSPGTATDSPLHF; CDR3nt: TGCGCCAGCAGCCCTGGGACAGCAACAGATTCACCCCTCCACTTT; abundance: NA; j_gene: TRBJ1-6; d_gene: TRBD1; v_gene: TRBV5-1
CDR3aa: CASSTGGLEETQYF; CDR3nt: TGTGCCAGTAGCACGGGGGGACTAGAGGAGACCCAGTACTTC; abundance: NA; j_gene: TRBJ2-5; d_gene: TRBD2; v_gene: TRBV19
CDR3aa: CASSTRFRDREETQYF; CDR3nt: TGTGCCAGCAGTACACGATTCCGGGACAGGGAAGAGACCCAGTACTTC; abundance: NA; j_gene: TRBJ2-5; d_gene: TRBD1; v_gene: TRBV28
CDR3aa: CASSPQSSDYEQYF; CDR3nt: TGTGCCAGCTCCCCACAATCTTCGGACTACGAGCAGTACTTC; abundance: NA; j_gene: TRBJ2-7; d_gene: NA; v_gene: TRBV6-1
CDR3aa: CASSLGRAGGPDTQYF; CDR3nt: TGTGCCAGCAGCTTAGGTAGGGCAGGGGGGCCAGATACGCAGTATTTT; abundance: NA; j_gene: TRBJ2-3; d_gene: NA; v_gene: TRBV7-6
CDR3aa: CASNRGENIQYF; CDR3nt: TGTGCCAGCAACAGGGGGGAAAACATTCAGTACTTC; abundance: NA; j_gene: TRBJ2-4; d_gene: TRBD1; v_gene: TRBV6-1
CDR3aa: CASSPGRGTNSPLHF; CDR3nt: TGTGCCAGCAGCCCGGGTAGGGGAACTAATTCACCCCTCCACTTT; abundance: NA; j_gene: TRBJ1-6; d_gene: NA; v_gene: TRBV6-1
CDR3aa: CASSRPEAGNTKAFF; CDR3nt: TGTGCCAGCTCACGGCCTGAGGCAGGGAACACTAAAGCTTTCTTT; abundance: NA; j_gene: TRBJ1-1; d_gene: NA; v_gene: TRBV18
CDR3aa: CASTQQVDSGNTIYF; CDR3nt: TGTGCCAGCACCCAGCAGGTAGACTCTGGAAACACCATATATTTT; abundance: NA; j_gene: TRBJ1-3; d_gene: NA; v_gene: TRBV6-5
CDR3aa: CASSTGHPSYEQYF; CDR3nt: TGTGCCAGTAGTACCGGACACCCCTCCTACGAGCAGTACTTC; abundance: few; j_gene: TRBJ2-7; d_gene: NA; v_gene: TRBV19
CDR3aa: CASSYGGSNSPLHF; CDR3nt: TGTGCCAGCAGTTACGGCGGTAGTAATTCACCCCTCCACTTT; abundance: NA; j_gene: TRBJ1-6; d_gene: NA; v_gene: TRBV6-5
CDR3aa: CASSLPGQGAYEQYF; CDR3nt: TGCGCCAGCAGCTTGCCGGGACAGGGGGCCTACGAGCAGTACTTC; abundance: few; j_gene: TRBJ2-7; d_gene: TRBD1; v_gene: TRBV5-1
CDR3aa: CASSLASIGGIDYEQYF; CDR3nt: TGCGCCAGCAGCTTGGCCTCTATCGGCGGGATCGATTACGAGCAGTACTTC; abundance: NA; j_gene: TRBJ2-7; d_gene: NA; v_gene: TRBV5-1
CDR3aa: CASSLGQVVTDTQYF; CDR3nt: TGCGCCAGCAGCTTGGGGCAGGTGGTCACAGATACGCAGTATTTT; abundance: few; j_gene: TRBJ2-3; d_gene: NA; v_gene: TRBV5-1
CDR3aa: CATSLFSNTEAFF; CDR3nt: TGTGCCACCAGCCTTTTTTCGAACACTGAAGCTTTCTTT; abundance: NA; j_gene: TRBJ1-1; d_gene: NA; v_gene: TRBV15
CDR3aa: CASSRDTSYGYTF; CDR3nt: TGTGCCAGCAGCCGGGACACCAGCTATGGCTACACCTTC; abundance: NA; j_gene: TRBJ1-2; d_gene: NA; v_gene: TRBV5-4
CDR3aa: CAWRDRFSYNSPLHF; CDR3nt: TGTGCCTGGAGGGACAGGTTCTCCTATAATTCACCCCTCCACTTT; abundance: NA; j_gene: TRBJ1-6; d_gene: TRBD1; v_gene: TRBV30
CDR3aa: CASMGLAGVRHEQFF; CDR3nt: TGTGCCAGCATGGGACTAGCGGGAGTTAGGCATGAGCAGTTCTTC; abundance: NA; j_gene: TRBJ2-1; d_gene: TRBD2; v_gene: TRBV6-6
CDR3aa: CASSERVATNEKLFF; CDR3nt: TGTGCCAGCAGTGAGAGGGTTGCAACTAATGAAAAACTGTTTTTT; abundance: NA; j_gene: TRBJ1-4; d_gene: NA; v_gene: TRBV2
CDR3aa: CASTLTSGRIGELFF; CDR3nt: TGTGCCAGCACCCTAACTAGCGGGAGGATCGGGGAGCTGTTTTTT; abundance: once; j_gene: TRBJ2-2; d_gene: TRBD2; v_gene: TRBV28
CDR3aa: CAWSQAQETQYF; CDR3nt: TGTGCCTGGAGTCAGGCCCAAGAGACCCAGTACTTC; abundance: NA; j_gene: TRBJ2-5; d_gene: NA; v_gene: TRBV30
CDR3aa: CASGRRLGNTIYF; CDR3nt: TGTGCCAGCGGACGGAGGCTTGGAAACACCATATATTTT; abundance: once; j_gene: TRBJ1-3; d_gene: NA; v_gene: TRBV6-5
CDR3aa: CASRTGGGSPTDDTQYF; CDR3nt: TGTGCCAGCAGAACAGGGGGCGGATCCCCGACTGATGATACGCAGTATTTT; abundance: NA; j_gene: TRBJ2-3; d_gene: TRBD1; v_gene: TRBV5-4